This T cell receptor (beta chain) appears in the sequencing data of a study of blood T cells in healthy people across ages. It was with a sample-barcoded 5' primer and a J-beta primer mix that a second PCR of roughly 7 to 12 cycles was run. TCRdb processed the 5' RACE reads anew with MiXCR; each CDR3 protein has one entry. The sample lists about 830,000 distinct CDR3 sequences; 62% were seen once. Germline loops: CDR1 MGHDK, CDR2 SYGVNS. The CDR3 loop spans 13 amino acids. The J segment lost 12 bases and the V segment lost 1 base, leaving 6 bases of the junction unmatched. The sample consisted of blood. This sequence was found in a man aged 25 to 40 in good health. The chain has TRBV25-1 and TRBJ2-4, with TRBD1 matching 7 bases. Here the CDR3 reads CASSESPGDSQYF. In nucleotides, the CDR3 is TGTGCCAGCAGTGAATCCCCCGGGGACAGTCAGTACTTC. The variable domain in full, with the rest retrieved from reference TRBV25-1 and TRBJ2-4, is EADIYQTPRYLVIGTGKKITLECSQTMGHDKMYWYQQDPGMELHLIHYSYGVNSTEKGDLSSESTVSRIRTEHFPLTLESARPSHTSQYLCASSESPGDSQYFGAGTRLSVL.